The 7 T cell receptor beta chains presented below share a single source sample, sequenced in a study of response to subunit inactivated influenza vaccine. TCRdb recomputed calls from the RT-PCR reads with MiXCR, one row per CDR3 protein. The table shows more than 550,000 distinct CDR3 sequences, with 11% occurring only once. In addition, the sample was reused for a study of T cells expressing NK-cell markers. That publication notes: 5'RACE template switching with UMIs generated TCR beta cDNA.

This material consisted of PBMCs from blood, taken on the day of vaccination. The origin of the receptors is a man between 45 and 60 years old who received an inactivated influenza vaccine.

Only a few counts were recorded for this clonotype. J is TRBJ2-2 and V is TRBV11-1; TRBD2 matches 13 bases. There are 18 residues in the CDR3. Germline CDR1 SGHAT, CDR2 FQDESV (reference sequence). V trimming: 5 bases; J trimming: 4 bases; junction bases outside the gene matches: 10. CDR3 region: CASSHILGLAGLTGELFF. DNA for the CDR3: TGTGCCAGCAGCCATATACTGGGACTAGCGGGACTCACCGGGGAGCTGTTTTTT.

The chain combines TRBV7-9 with TRBJ2-3, with D uncertain. V was cut by 3 bases and J by 3 bases, with 19 bases left in between. CDR1 is SEHNR and CDR2 is FQNEAQ in the germline V gene (reference sequence). This CDR3 has 17 residues. The DNA for the CDR3 is TGTGCCAGCAGCTTTACAGTTGGGAAAAGAAGTACAGATACGCAGTATTTT. Its protein product is CASSFTVGKRSTDTQYF. The full variable domain, with the rest looked up from reference TRBV7-9 and TRBJ2-3, is DTGVSQNPRHKITKRGQNVTFRCDPISEHNRLYWYRQTLGQGPEFLTYFQNEAQLEKSRLLSDRFSAERPKGSFSTLEIQRTEQGDSAMYLCASSFTVGKRSTDTQYFGPGTRLTVL.

Ten or more counts support this clonotype. The genes are TRBV9 and TRBJ2-1, with 13 bases lining up with TRBD2. The CDR3 contains 15 residues. Germline V lookup: CDR1 SGDLS, CDR2 YYNGEE. The ends lost 3 bases at V and 5 bases at J; junction bases unmatched: 2. The CDR3 DNA reads TGTGCCAGCAGCGGGACTAGCGGGAGTGACAATGAGCAGTTCTTC. Translated, it gives CASSGTSGSDNEQFF. Combining the CDR3 with reference TRBV9 and TRBJ2-1 gives the whole variable domain DSGVTQTPKHLITATGQRVTLRCSPRSGDLSVYWYQQSLDQGLQFLIQYYNGEERAKGNILERFSAQQFPDLHSELNLSSLELGDSALYFCASSGTSGSDNEQFFGPGTRLTVL.

The table lists this clonotype with many counts. CDR3 amino acids: CASRKKGIGNTEAFF. The CDR3 nucleotides are TGTGCCAGCAGGAAAAAGGGGATTGGGAACACTGAAGCTTTCTTT. The gene calls are TRBV12-3 or TRBV12-4 and TRBJ1-1; possible D gene TRBD1, 5 bases. The CDR3 has 15 residues. Trimming left V 6 bases short and J 1 base short, with 15 bases between.

The chain joins TRBV5-6 to TRBJ2-7; possibly TRBD1 for D (6 bases). Germline CDR1 and CDR2: SGHDT and YYEEEE. CDR3 length: 15 residues. The V end lost 4 bases, the J end lost 7 bases, and 21 bases lay between the germline ends. In DNA, the CDR3 is TGTGCCAGCAGCCTCCCATGGGACACTGACGAAGAGCAGTACTTC. Protein: CASSLPWDTDEEQYF.

The count of this clonotype is one. The chain carries TRBV6-1 and TRBJ2-3; maybe TRBD1 (6 bases). Between the trimmed V and J ends, which lost 6 bases and 4 bases, there was a span of 17 bases. From germline, CDR1 is MNHNS and CDR2 SASEGT. The CDR3 sequence is 15 residues long. The CDR3 is CASSQLTGLADTQYF. In DNA form, the CDR3 reads TGTGCCAGCAGCCAACTCACAGGGTTGGCAGATACGCAGTATTTT.

This clonotype was detected a few times. The CDR3: CASSLASGGLEQYF. The CDR3 nucleotides are TGTGCCAGCAGTTTAGCGAGCGGGGGGCTCGAGCAGTACTTC. The V gene is TRBV12-3 or TRBV12-4, the J gene TRBJ2-7, with 9 bases fitting TRBD2. The CDR3 spans 14 residues. J gave up 6 bases and V 0 bases, and 3 bases lay outside the gene matches.